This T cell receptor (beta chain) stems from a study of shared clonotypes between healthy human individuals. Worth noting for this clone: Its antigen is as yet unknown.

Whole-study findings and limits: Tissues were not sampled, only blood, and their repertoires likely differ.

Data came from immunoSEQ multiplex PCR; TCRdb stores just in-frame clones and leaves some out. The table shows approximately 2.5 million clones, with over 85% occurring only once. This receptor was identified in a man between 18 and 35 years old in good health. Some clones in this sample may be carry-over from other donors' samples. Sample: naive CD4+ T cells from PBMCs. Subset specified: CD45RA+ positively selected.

CDR3 sequence: CASSHDYPGAYNEQFF. The CDR3 bases are TGTGCCAGCAGTCACGATTATCCTGGGGCCTACAATGAGCAGTTCTTC. The chain combines TRBV28 with TRBJ2-1; D call uncertain. CDR1 MDHEN and CDR2 SYDVKM come from the germline V gene. The CDR3 sequence is 16 residues long. The V end was cut by 5 bases, the J end by 2 bases, with 16 bases between.